The 25 T cell receptor beta chains given below trace back to one sample, sequenced in a study of cytomegalovirus exposure and HLA in healthy donors. Clones were read by immunoSEQ multiplex PCR, and TCRdb kept only the in-frame ones, dropping some. The table includes 200,000 to 300,000 clones, roughly 87% detected once. Sequencing input: PBMCs. The receptors stem from a man in his late teens or twenties in good health and CMV-seropositive.

V gene TRBV5-1 combines with J gene TRBJ2-1; 7 bases are shared with TRBD1. The germline V gene encodes CDR1 SGHRS and CDR2 YFSETQ. V was pared by 0 bases and J by 4 bases, with 7 bases of the junction left unmatched. The CDR3 consists of 16 residues. Here the CDR3 reads CASSLGDRARYNEQFF. CDR3 bases: TGCGCCAGCAGCTTGGGTGACAGGGCTCGGTACAATGAGCAGTTCTTC.

The chain combines TRBV28 with TRBJ2-1; D ambiguous. The CDR3 consists of 13 residues. Germline CDR1 reads MDHEN; CDR2 reads SYDVKM. V lost 8 bases to trimming and J lost 4 bases, with 12 bases between them. The CDR3, as DNA: TGTGCCAGCCTAGGGCTACCTTACAATGAGCAGTTCTTC. Amino acid sequence: CASLGLPYNEQFF.

This chain's CDR3 is CASSLGGAGANEQYF. DNA for the CDR3: TGTGCCAGCAGCCTCGGAGGGGCAGGGGCGAACGAGCAGTACTTC. The J gene is TRBJ2-7, the V gene TRBV9; D could derive from TRBD1 or TRBD2 (6 bases each). Germline assignment: CDR1 SGDLS and CDR2 YYNGEE. V shed 4 bases and J shed 5 bases, with 19 bases lying between them. This CDR3 region has 15 residues.

The chain recombines TRBV11-1 with TRBJ2-1; 10 nucleotides align to TRBD2. The junction had 8 bases not matched to a gene; V was cut back by 1 base and J by 8 bases. CDR1 and CDR2 from the germline V gene are SGHAT and FQDESV (reference sequence). The CDR3 extends over 16 amino acids. CDR3 DNA: TGTGCCAGCAGCTTAGTAGGGACTAGCGTCCTCTATGAGCAGTTCTTC. Residues: CASSLVGTSVLYEQFF.

The CDR3 loop is CASSLEGRSNQDFF. DNA of the CDR3: TGTGCCAGCAGCCTGGAAGGACGTTCAAACCAGGATTTCTTT. V usage is TRBV28 and J usage is TRBJ1-1; the D is unclear. In germline, CDR1 is MDHEN, CDR2 SYDVKM. V was pared by 6 bases and J by 13 bases, with 24 bases between. The CDR3 extends over 14 amino acids.

This chain uses TRBV7-9 with TRBJ2-2, with TRBD1 matching over 10 bases. Germline CDR1 is SEHNR and CDR2 is FQNEAQ (reference sequence). The trim removed 5 bases at V and 4 bases at J, leaving 4 bases unmatched. The CDR3 consists of 15 residues. CDR3 region: CASSRRTGGTGELFF. CDR3 coding DNA: TGTGCCAGCAGCAGGAGGACAGGGGGCACCGGGGAGCTGTTTTTT.

This rearrangement joins TRBV6-1 to TRBJ1-2; D gene ambiguous. Trimming left V 11 bases short and J 0 bases short, with 16 bases between. The germline V gene encodes CDR1 MNHNS and CDR2 SASEGT. The CDR3 length is 14 residues. CDR3 residues: CALGGPLANYGYTF. CDR3 DNA sequence: TGTGCCCTCGGTGGCCCCCTGGCTAACTATGGCTACACCTTC.

This clone has ten or more counts. The chain couples TRBV4-3 to TRBJ1-5; 7 nucleotides align to TRBD1. CDR1 and CDR2 (germline): LGHNA, YSLEER. Trimming removed 0 bases from V and 5 bases from J; junction bases left unmatched: 7. The CDR3 runs to 16 residues. In nucleotides, the CDR3 is TGCGCCAGCAGCCAAGACGCGACAGGGTTCGATCAGCCCCAGCATTTT. Its translation: CASSQDATGFDQPQHF.

V and J are TRBV5-1 and TRBJ1-2, with TRBD1 matching over 8 bases. V lost 3 bases to trimming and J lost 2 bases; unmatched junction nucleotides: 9. The CDR3 is 16 amino acids. Per germline, CDR1 SGHRS and CDR2 YFSETQ. The CDR3 nucleotides read TGCGCCAGCAGCTCTTGGACAGGGCCCACCAACTATGGCTACACCTTC. It translates to CASSSWTGPTNYGYTF. The full variable domain, in which reference TRBV5-1 and TRBJ1-2 provide the parts outside the CDR3, is KAGVTQTPRYLIKTRGQQVTLSCSPISGHRSVSWYQQTPGQGLQFLFEYFSETQRNKGNFPGRFSGRQFSNSRSEMNVSTLELGDSALYLCASSSWTGPTNYGYTFGSGTRLTVV.

This chain joins TRBV4-2 and TRBJ1-3; 7 nucleotides align to TRBD1. This CDR3 contains 20 residues. The germline CDR1 and CDR2 sequences are LGHNA and YNFKEQ. Losses at the gene ends were 4 bases for V and 0 bases for J; bases not matched to a gene: 18. CDR3 in amino acids: CASSRGQRGPETPSGNTIYF. The CDR3 DNA sequence: TGTGCCAGCAGCCGAGGACAAAGGGGGCCCGAAACTCCCTCTGGAAACACCATATATTTT.

V gene TRBV5-4 combines with J gene TRBJ2-2; 10 nucleotides align to TRBD1. CDR1 and CDR2 (germline): SGHNT, YYREEE (reference sequence). CDR3 length: 15 amino acids. V shed 3 bases and J 5 bases; nucleotides not matched to a gene: 4. CDR3 sequence: CASSYGQGVTGELFF. Here the CDR3 DNA reads TGTGCCAGCAGCTACGGACAGGGGGTGACCGGGGAGCTGTTTTTT.

The rearrangement links TRBV28 to TRBJ2-5; D call uncertain. The CDR3 has 12 residues. V lost 3 bases, J lost 4 bases, and 6 bases lay in between. The germline V gene has CDR1 MDHEN and CDR2 SYDVKM. The CDR3 region has the DNA TGTGCCAGCAGTTTCATGGGAGAGACCCAGTACTTC. This translates into CASSFMGETQYF.

The chain links TRBV18 to TRBJ2-3; perhaps TRBD2 as D (5 bases). V was clipped by 3 bases and J by 3 bases, with 13 bases between them. The CDR3 spans 15 residues. The V gene's germline CDR1 is KGHSH and CDR2 LQKENI. The CDR3 region is CASSPTIGGTDTQYF. The CDR3 DNA follows: TGTGCCAGCTCACCCACTATCGGAGGAACAGATACGCAGTATTTT.

This clone was observed a single time. The V gene is TRBV10-1, the J gene TRBJ2-7; TRBD2 matches 15 bases. In germline, CDR1 is WNHNN, CDR2 SYGVQD (reference sequence). The CDR3 spans 14 residues. V trimming: 9 bases; J trimming: 5 bases; junction bases outside the gene matches: 5. For the CDR3, the DNA is TGCGCCAGTTGGACTAGCGGGAGGGCCCACGAGCAGTACTTC. Its translation is CASWTSGRAHEQYF.

The rearrangement uses TRBV7-2 and TRBJ2-1; tentatively, D is TRBD1 (6 bases). The CDR3 length is 16 residues. Germline V gene data show CDR1 as SGHTA and CDR2 as FQGNSA. V was pared by 5 bases and J by 4 bases, with 18 bases between. As DNA, the CDR3 is TGTGCCAGCAGCGTCCGGGACCCAGGGGTTTACAATGAGCAGTTCTTC. It specifies CASSVRDPGVYNEQFF.

This chain connects TRBV6-6 to TRBJ2-1, with a possible D match to TRBD1 (6 bases). The V end lost 8 bases, the J end lost 7 bases, and 9 bases lay between the germline ends. CDR3 size: 11 residues. CDR1 and CDR2 from the germline V gene are MNHNY and SVGAGI (reference sequence). The CDR3 DNA reads as TGTGCCAGCCGACAGGCGAATGAGCAGTTCTTC. Its protein product is CASRQANEQFF.

This clone was recorded a few times. The gene calls are TRBV5-1 and TRBJ2-7; D call uncertain. Germline lookup yields CDR1 SGHRS and CDR2 YFSETQ. CDR3 length: 14 residues. The germline V and J ends were trimmed by 0 bases and 2 bases, with 9 bases remaining between them. CDR3 sequence reads: CASSLAKNTYEQYF. CDR3 nucleotide sequence: TGCGCCAGCAGCTTGGCCAAAAACACCTACGAGCAGTACTTC.

This clone was picked up one time. The chain carries TRBV12-5 and TRBJ2-7; 7 nucleotides match TRBD2. Trimming cost V 0 bases and J 2 bases; bases outside gene matches: 4. Germline-derived CDR1 and CDR2 are LGHNT and FRNRAP. The length of the CDR3 is 15 residues. The CDR3 spells CASGLVAGATYEQYF. In nucleotides, the CDR3 is TGTGCTAGTGGTTTGGTGGCGGGAGCCACCTACGAGCAGTACTTC.

The CDR3 loop is CAISKGQGVRDTEAFF. The CDR3 DNA reads as TGTGCCATCAGTAAGGGACAGGGTGTAAGGGACACTGAAGCTTTCTTT. J is TRBJ1-1 and V is TRBV10-3; 9 positions agree with TRBD1. Trimming cost V 5 bases and J 3 bases; bases outside gene matches: 10. Germline V gene data show CDR1 as ENHRY and CDR2 as SYGVKD. The CDR3 contains 16 residues.

The J gene is TRBJ1-2, the V gene TRBV28, with 11 bases fitting TRBD1. The CDR3 is 13 amino acids. Losses at the gene ends were 3 bases for V and 6 bases for J; bases not matched to a gene: 0. Germline V gene sequence: CDR1 MDHEN, CDR2 SYDVKM. The CDR3 reads CASSLDRGHGYTF. The CDR3 DNA reads as TGTGCCAGCAGTTTGGACAGGGGGCATGGCTACACCTTC.

The chain is built from TRBV5-6 and TRBJ2-4, with D tentatively TRBD1 (5 bases). Germline V gene data show CDR1 as SGHDT and CDR2 as YYEEEE. CDR3 length: 14 residues. Trimming stripped 2 bases from V and 0 bases from J, with 6 bases between. CDR3 sequence (DNA): TGTGCCAGCAGCTTAGGGGTAGCCAAAAACATTCAGTACTTC. This translates into CASSLGVAKNIQYF.

This chain connects TRBV5-4 to TRBJ2-1, with 9 nucleotides matching TRBD2. CDR1 is SGHNT, CDR2 YYREEE, per germline (reference sequence). The V gene end was trimmed by 4 bases and the J gene end by 7 bases; junction bases not matched to a gene: 6. There are 14 residues in the CDR3. CDR3 region: CASSHGLAKNEQFF. The CDR3 nucleotides are TGTGCCAGCAGCCACGGACTAGCGAAAAATGAGCAGTTCTTC.

V is TRBV5-5 and J is TRBJ2-6; the D is unclear. V lost 1 base to trimming and J lost 0 bases, with 5 bases between them. This CDR3 has 15 residues. Looked up from germline, CDR1 is SGHKS and CDR2 is YYEKEE (reference sequence). The CDR3 nucleotides are TGTGCCAGCAGCTTGTTTGTCTCTGGGGCCAACGTCCTGACTTTC. This encodes CASSLFVSGANVLTF.

The genes are TRBV12-5 and TRBJ2-2; either TRBD1 or TRBD2 may fit D (6 bases each). V was pared by 5 bases and J by 8 bases, with 18 bases between. Germline V gene lookup returns CDR1 LGHNT and CDR2 FRNRAP. The CDR3 runs to 15 residues. The CDR3 reads CASGTTSWGAGELFF. The CDR3 DNA reads TGTGCTAGTGGTACCACATCGTGGGGGGCAGGGGAGCTGTTTTTT.

The rearrangement joins TRBV9 to TRBJ1-2; TRBD1 is a possible D gene (6 bases). The CDR3 extends over 13 amino acids. The V end lost 4 bases, the J end lost 8 bases, and 15 bases lay between the germline ends. Germline lookup yields CDR1 SGDLS and CDR2 YYNGEE. For the CDR3, the DNA is TGTGCCAGCAGCCCTGGGGGGCGAACGGGCTACACCTTC. This encodes CASSPGGRTGYTF.